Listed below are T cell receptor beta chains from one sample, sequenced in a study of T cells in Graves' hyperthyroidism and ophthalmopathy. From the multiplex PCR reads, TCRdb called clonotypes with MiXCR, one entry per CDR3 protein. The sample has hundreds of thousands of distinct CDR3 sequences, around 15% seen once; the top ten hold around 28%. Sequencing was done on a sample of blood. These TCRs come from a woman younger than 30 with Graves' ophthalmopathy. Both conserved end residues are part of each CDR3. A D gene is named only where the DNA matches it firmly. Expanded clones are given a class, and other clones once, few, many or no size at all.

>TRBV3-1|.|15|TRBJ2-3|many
TGTGCCAGCAGCCAACGGGACCTTAGCACAGATACGCAGTATTTT
CASSQRDLSTDTQYF
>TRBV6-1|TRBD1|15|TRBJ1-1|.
TGTGCCAGCAGCGCTTGGGACAGCCGAAGCACTGAAGCTTTCTTT
CASSAWDSRSTEAFF
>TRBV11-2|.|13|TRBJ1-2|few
TGTGCCAGCAGCTCAATCCGGGGGGGAGGCTACACCTTC
CASSSIRGGGYTF
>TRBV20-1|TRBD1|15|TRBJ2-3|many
TGCAGTGCCCAAACCCCGGACAGGGGCACAGATACGCAGTATTTT
CSAQTPDRGTDTQYF
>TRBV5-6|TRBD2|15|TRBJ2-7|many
TGTGCCAGCAGTCCGAGCGGGGTCGACTCCTACGAGCAGTACTTC
CASSPSGVDSYEQYF
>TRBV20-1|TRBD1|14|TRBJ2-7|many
TGCAGTGCTAGGGACAGGCCGCCCTCCTACGAGCAGTACTTC
CSARDRPPSYEQYF
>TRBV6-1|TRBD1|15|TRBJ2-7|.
TGTGCCAGCACTTTATTACAGGGGGCTCATTACGAGCAGTACTTC
CASTLLQGAHYEQYF
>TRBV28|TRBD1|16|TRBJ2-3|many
TGTGCCAGCAGACTCGCCGGGACAGGGGCCCCAGATACGCAGTATTTT
CASRLAGTGAPDTQYF
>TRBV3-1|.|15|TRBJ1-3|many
TGTGCCAGCAGCCTAGGAGCAGGGGCGCGGAACACCATATATTTT
CASSLGAGARNTIYF
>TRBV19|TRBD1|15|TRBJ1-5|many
TGTGCCAGTAGTCAACCGGACAGGTTAGGCCAGCCCCAGCATTTT
CASSQPDRLGQPQHF
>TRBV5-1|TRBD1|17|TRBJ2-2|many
TGCGCCAGCAGCTTAATAGGGACAGGGGATGGCACCGGGGAGCTGTTTTTT
CASSLIGTGDGTGELFF
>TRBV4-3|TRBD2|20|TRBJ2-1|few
TGCGCCAGCAGCCGCGGACCCCCGGGACTAGCGGGAGTATTTAGCGATGAGCAGTTCTTC
CASSRGPPGLAGVFSDEQFF
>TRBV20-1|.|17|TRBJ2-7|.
TGCAGTGCTAGAGACATTAGCGGCGGTTCGCTTTCCTACGAGCAGTACTTC
CSARDISGGSLSYEQYF
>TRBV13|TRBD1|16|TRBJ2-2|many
TGTGCCAGCAGCACGAACAGGGGGCGGAGCACCGGGGAGCTGTTTTTT
CASSTNRGRSTGELFF
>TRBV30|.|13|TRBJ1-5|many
TGTGCCTGGAGTGCAGGGTTGAGTCAGCCCCAGCATTTT
CAWSAGLSQPQHF
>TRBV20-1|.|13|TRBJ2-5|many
TGCAGTGCTCACCCCTTCGGGATAGAGACCCAGTACTTC
CSAHPFGIETQYF
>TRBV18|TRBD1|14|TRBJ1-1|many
TGTGCCAGCTCCCGGACAGGCCAAGCCACTGAAGCTTTCTTT
CASSRTGQATEAFF
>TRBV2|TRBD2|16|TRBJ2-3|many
TGTGCCAGCAGGGGACGGACTAGCGGTAGCACAGATACGCAGTATTTT
CASRGRTSGSTDTQYF
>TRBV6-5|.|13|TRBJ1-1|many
TGTGCCAGCAGTTACTCGATCGGCACTGAAGCTTTCTTT
CASSYSIGTEAFF